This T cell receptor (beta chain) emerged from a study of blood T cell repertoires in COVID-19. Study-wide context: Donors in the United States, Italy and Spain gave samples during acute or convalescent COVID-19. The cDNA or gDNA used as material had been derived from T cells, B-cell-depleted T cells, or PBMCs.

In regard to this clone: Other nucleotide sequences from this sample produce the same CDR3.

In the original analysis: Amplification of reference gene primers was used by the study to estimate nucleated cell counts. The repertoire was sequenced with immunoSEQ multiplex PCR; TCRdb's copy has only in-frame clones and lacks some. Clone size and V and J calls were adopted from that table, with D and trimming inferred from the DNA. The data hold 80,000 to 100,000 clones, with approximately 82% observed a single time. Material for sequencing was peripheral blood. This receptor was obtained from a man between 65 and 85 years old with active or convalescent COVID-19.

The CDR3 DNA reads as TGTGCCAGCAGCCTAAGCGGGGGCACAGATACGCAGTATTTT. Translating it yields CASSLSGGTDTQYF. This chain connects TRBV5-4 to TRBJ2-3; 7 positions match TRBD2. The CDR3 loop spans 14 amino acids. Germline V gene data show CDR1 as SGHNT and CDR2 as YYREEE (reference sequence). J was trimmed by 1 base and V by 4 bases; bases with no gene match: 3.